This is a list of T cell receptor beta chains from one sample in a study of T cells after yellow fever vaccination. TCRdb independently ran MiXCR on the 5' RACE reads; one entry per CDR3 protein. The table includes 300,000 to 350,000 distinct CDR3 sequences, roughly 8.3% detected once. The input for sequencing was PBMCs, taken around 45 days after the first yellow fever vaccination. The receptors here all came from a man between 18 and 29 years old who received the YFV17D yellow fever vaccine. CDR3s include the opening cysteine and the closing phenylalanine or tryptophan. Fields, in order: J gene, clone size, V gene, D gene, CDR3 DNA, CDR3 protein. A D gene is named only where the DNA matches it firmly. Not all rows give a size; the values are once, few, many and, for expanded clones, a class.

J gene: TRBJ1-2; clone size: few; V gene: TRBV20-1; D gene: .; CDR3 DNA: TGCAGTGCTGGCGCTCAGGGAACGTATGGCTACACCTTC; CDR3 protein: CSAGAQGTYGYTF
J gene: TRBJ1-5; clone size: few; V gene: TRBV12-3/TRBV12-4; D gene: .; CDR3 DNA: TGTGCCAGCAGATACTCGGGAACTAGCAATCAGCCCCAGCATTTT; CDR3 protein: CASRYSGTSNQPQHF
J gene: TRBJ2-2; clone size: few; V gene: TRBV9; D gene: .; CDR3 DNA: TGTGCCAGCGCGCCGACAGTCGCGAACACCGGGGAGCTGTTTTTT; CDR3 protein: CASAPTVANTGELFF
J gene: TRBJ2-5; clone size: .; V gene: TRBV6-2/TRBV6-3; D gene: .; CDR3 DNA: TGTGCCAGCAGTTCTCTAGTGGAGGGAGAGACCCAGTACTTC; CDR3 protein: CASSSLVEGETQYF
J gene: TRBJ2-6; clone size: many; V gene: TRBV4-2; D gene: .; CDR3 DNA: TGTGCCAGCACTTACGGGGGAGGACAGGTAACCGGGGCCAACGTCCTGACTTTC; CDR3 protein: CASTYGGGQVTGANVLTF
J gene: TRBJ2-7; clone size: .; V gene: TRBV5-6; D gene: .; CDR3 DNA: TGTGCCAGCAGCTTGGGGCGGTGGTCCTACGAGCAGTACTTC; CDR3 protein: CASSLGRWSYEQYF
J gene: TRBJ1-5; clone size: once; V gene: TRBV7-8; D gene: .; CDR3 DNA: TGTGCCAGCAGCCAGAACAGGATAACTCGGGGGCCCCAGCATTTT; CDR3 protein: CASSQNRITRGPQHF
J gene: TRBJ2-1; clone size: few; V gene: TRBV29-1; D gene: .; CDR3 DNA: TGCAGCGGTGGGGTTCTAGGCGGCTACAATGAGCAGTTCTTC; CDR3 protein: CSGGVLGGYNEQFF
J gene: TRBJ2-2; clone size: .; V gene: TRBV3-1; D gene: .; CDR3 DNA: TGTGCCACCACCAAGGAGGTCCCGTGGACCGGGGAGCTGTTTTTT; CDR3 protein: CATTKEVPWTGELFF
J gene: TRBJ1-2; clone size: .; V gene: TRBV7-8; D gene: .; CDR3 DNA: TGTGCCAGCAGCTTAGCGCACCACCCGGAGGGCTACACCTTC; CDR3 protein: CASSLAHHPEGYTF
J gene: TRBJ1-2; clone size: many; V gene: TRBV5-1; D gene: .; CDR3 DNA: TGCGCCAGCAGCTTGACAGGGTCCGGGAATGGCTACACCTTC; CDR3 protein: CASSLTGSGNGYTF
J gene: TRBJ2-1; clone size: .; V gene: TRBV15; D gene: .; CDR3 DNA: TGTGCCACCAGCAGAGATGGGCACAGTGAGCAGTTCTTC; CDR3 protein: CATSRDGHSEQFF
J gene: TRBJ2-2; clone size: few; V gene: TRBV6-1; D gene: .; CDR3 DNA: TGTGCCAGCACCCCAGGACACGCAAACACCGGGGAGCTGTTTTTT; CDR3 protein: CASTPGHANTGELFF
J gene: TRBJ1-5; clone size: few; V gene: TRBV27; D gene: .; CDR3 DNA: TGTGCCAGCAGCCGTTGGGGGGGGGATAGCAATCAGCCCCAGCATTTT; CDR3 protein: CASSRWGGDSNQPQHF
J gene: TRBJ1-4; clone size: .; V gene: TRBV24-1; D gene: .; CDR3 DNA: TGTGCCACCAGTGATTTGAGTCAAAAACTGTTTTTT; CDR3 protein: CATSDLSQKLFF
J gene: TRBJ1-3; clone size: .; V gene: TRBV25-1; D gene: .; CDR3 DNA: TGTGCAGTGGCGGGGCCGACGGGAAACACCATATATTTT; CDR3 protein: CAVAGPTGNTIYF
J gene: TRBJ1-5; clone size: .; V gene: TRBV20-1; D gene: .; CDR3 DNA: TGCAGTGCTAGTGACCGAACCCATCAGCCCCAGCATTTT; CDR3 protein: CSASDRTHQPQHF
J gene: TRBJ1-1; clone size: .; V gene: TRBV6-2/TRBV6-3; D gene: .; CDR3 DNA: TGTGCCAGCAGTTACTATACCAGGGAGAAAGCTTTCTTT; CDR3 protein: CASSYYTREKAFF
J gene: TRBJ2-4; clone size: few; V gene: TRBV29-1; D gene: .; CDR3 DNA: TGCAGCGCAGGGACGACGAGCGTTCAGTACTTC; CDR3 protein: CSAGTTSVQYF
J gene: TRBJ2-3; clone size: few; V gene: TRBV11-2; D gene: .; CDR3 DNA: TGTGCCAGCAGCTTAGGGAGGGGTGTGCGCCAAGATACGCAGTATTTT; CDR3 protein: CASSLGRGVRQDTQYF
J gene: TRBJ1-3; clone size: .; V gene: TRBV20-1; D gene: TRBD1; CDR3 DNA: TGCAGTGCTTCCTCCGGGACAGGGAGCACTGGAAACACCATATATTTT; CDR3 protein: CSASSGTGSTGNTIYF
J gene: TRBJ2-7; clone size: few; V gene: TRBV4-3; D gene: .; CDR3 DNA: TGCGCCAGCAGCCAAGATCGCCCTCGCACCTACGAGCAGTACTTC; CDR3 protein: CASSQDRPRTYEQYF
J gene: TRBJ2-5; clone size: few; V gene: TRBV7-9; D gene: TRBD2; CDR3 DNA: TGTGCCAGCAGCTTAGTCACTAGCGGGACTGAGACCCAGTACTTC; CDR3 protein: CASSLVTSGTETQYF
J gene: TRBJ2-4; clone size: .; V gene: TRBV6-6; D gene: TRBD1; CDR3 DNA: TGTGCCAGCAGTTACGGGACAGGGAACATTCAGTACTTC; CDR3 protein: CASSYGTGNIQYF
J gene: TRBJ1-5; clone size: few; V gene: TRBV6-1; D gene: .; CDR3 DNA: TGTGCCAGCAGTGAATTGGGGGGGCCCCAGCATTTT; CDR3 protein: CASSELGGPQHF
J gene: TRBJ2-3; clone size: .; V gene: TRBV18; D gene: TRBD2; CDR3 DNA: TGTGCCAGCTCACCCCGGAGGGACTATGTGGCAGATACGCAGTATTTT; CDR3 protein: CASSPRRDYVADTQYF
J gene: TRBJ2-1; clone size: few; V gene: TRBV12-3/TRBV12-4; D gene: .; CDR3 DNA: TGTGCCAGCAGTACAGCCGGGGTCTACAATGAGCAGTTCTTC; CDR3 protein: CASSTAGVYNEQFF
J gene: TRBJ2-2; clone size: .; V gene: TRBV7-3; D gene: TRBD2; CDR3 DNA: TGTGCCAGCAGCAGACTAGCGGGGGGGCCCGGGGAGCTGTTTTTT; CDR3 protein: CASSRLAGGPGELFF